This T cell receptor (beta chain) was sequenced during a study of blood T cell repertoires in COVID-19 (dated by TCRdb to 2018 to 2021). As for the study more broadly: Collaborator samples came from the United States, Italy and Spain and covered acute and convalescent phases of COVID-19. Samples were obtained from the ongoing ImmuneRACE study (first 160 participants) and from over 1,000 subjects provided by 6 global collaborators. Deeply sampled blood TCRbeta repertoires from subjects exposed to, actively infected with, or recovered from COVID-19 were included in the dataset. The sample metadata nearly always contained a de-identified subject ID, COVID-19 status, age in years and sex. Where available, HLA class I and class II types were obtained from metadata supplied by the sample provider rather than from assay-based typing. The repertoires were released in a freely available public database intended as a resource for research on the immune response to SARS-CoV-2. The prospective study material was composed of cDNA or gDNA derived from T cells, B-cell-depleted T cells, or PBMCs.

Study-wide conclusions, independent of this receptor: The quantity of clinical and demographic metadata differed by source and by participant and was supplied without curation.

Notes on this clone: Which antigen it targets is not known. No much larger clone is present one base from it, and per-base qualities are unavailable.

TCRbeta CDR3 regions were amplified from genomic DNA using the immunoSEQ Assay, a bias-controlled multiplex PCR. From the authors' description of their analysis: The number of nucleated cells in each sample was estimated from the amplification of reference gene primers within the assay. To quantify the absolute abundance of each unique TCRbeta CDR3 rearrangement, sequence reads were collapsed and filtered. For each sample, productive Simpson clonality was calculated as the square root of Simpson's diversity index across productive rearrangements. TCRdb stores this immuneACCESS table with in-frame sequences only. Part of the clones is absent; in the studies checked, under half of the shortfall reflects unresolved V genes, and no reason is known for the rest. Clonal size and the V and J genes are those of that table, whereas D and trimming came from the DNA. Counted in this sample were about 130,000 clones; almost 85% of them appeared once. More than 1.4% of the sample lies in the top ten.

The collaborating institutions used their own protocols to collect whole blood in K2EDTA tubes. For TCRbeta analysis, collaborators shipped samples as frozen whole blood, isolated PBMCs, or DNA extracted from either of those sample types. The germline V gene encodes CDR1 MDHEN and CDR2 SYDVKM. At the junction V is shortened by 0 bases and J by 3 bases; bases outside the gene matches: 1. The CDR3 runs 14 residues from the cysteine to the phenylalanine. Only the CDR3 region is kept as DNA, spanning 42 bases read in frame from base 1. This receptor was identified in a man aged 55 to 70 with acute or convalescent COVID-19. Sequenced input: peripheral blood. The rearranged segments are TRBV28 and TRBJ1-2, with 7 bases aligning to TRBD1. The CDR3 sequence is CASSLWQGDYGYTF. The sequenced DNA is TGTGCCAGCAGTTTATGGCAGGGGGACTATGGCTACACCTTC.